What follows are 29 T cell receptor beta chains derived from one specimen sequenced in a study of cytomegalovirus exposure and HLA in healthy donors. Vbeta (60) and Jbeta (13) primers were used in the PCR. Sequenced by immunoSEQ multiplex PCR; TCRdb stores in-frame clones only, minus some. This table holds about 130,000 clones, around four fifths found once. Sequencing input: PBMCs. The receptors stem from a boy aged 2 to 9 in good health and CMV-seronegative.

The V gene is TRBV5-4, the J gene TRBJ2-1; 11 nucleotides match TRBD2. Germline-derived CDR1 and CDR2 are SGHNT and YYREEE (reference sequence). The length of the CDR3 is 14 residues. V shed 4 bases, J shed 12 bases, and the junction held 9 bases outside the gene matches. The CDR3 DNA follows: TGTGCCAGCAGCCCCGGGACTAGCGGTCGAGGGCAGTTCTTC. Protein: CASSPGTSGRGQFF.

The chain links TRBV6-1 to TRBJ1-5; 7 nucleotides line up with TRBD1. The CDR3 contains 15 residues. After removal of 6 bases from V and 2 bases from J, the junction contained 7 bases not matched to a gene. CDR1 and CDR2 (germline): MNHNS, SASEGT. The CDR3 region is CASREIGGGNQPQHF. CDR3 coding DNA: TGTGCCAGCAGGGAAATAGGGGGCGGCAATCAGCCCCAGCATTTT.

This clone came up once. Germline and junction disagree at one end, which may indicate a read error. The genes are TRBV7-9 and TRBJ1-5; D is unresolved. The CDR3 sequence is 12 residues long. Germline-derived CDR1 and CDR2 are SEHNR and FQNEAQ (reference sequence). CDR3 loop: CSSSPGNQPQHF. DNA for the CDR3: TGTTCCAGCAGCCCGGGAAATCAGCCCCAGCATTTT.

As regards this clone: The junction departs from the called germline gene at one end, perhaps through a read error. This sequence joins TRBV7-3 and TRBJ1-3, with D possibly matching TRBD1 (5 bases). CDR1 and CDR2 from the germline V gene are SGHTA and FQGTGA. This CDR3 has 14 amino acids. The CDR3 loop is CASSLGGAGNTIYF. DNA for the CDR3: TGTGCCAGCAGCTTAGGTGGGGCTGGGAACACCATATATTTT.

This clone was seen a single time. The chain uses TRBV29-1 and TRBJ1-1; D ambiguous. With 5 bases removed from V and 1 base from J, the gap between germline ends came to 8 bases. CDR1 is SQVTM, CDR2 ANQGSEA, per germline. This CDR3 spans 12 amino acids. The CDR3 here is CSVSVGNTEAFF. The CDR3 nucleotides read TGCAGCGTTTCTGTCGGGAACACTGAAGCTTTCTTT.

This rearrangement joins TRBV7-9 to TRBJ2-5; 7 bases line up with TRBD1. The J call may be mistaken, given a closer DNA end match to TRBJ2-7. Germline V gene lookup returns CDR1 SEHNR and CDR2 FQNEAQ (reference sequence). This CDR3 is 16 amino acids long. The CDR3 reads CASSFYERTGSYEQYF. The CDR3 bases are TGTGCCAGCAGCTTCTATGAGCGGACAGGTTCCTACGAGCAGTACTTC.

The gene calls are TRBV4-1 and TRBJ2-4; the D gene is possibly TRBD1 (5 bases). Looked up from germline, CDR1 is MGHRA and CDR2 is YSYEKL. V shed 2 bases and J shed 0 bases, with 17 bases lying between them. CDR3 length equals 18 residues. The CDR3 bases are TGCGCCAGCAGCCAACCGACAGTCGGCAAATTAGCCAAAAACATTCAGTACTTC. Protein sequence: CASSQPTVGKLAKNIQYF.

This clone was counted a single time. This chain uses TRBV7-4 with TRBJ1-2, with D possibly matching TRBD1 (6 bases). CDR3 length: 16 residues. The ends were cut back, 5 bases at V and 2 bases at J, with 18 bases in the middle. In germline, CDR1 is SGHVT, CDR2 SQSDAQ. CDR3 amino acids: CASSLTDSLENYGYTF. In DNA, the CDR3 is TGTGCCAGCAGCCTCACGGACAGCCTCGAGAACTATGGCTACACCTTC.

CDR3 coding DNA: TGTGCCAGTAGTATAACCAGAAGTAATGAAAAACTGTTTTTT. Its protein is CASSITRSNEKLFF. The chain couples TRBV19 to TRBJ1-4; the D is unclear. The V and J ends lost 2 bases and 4 bases respectively, with 8 bases between them. The CDR3 has 14 residues. The germline CDR1 and CDR2 sequences are LNHDA and SQIVND (reference sequence). Complete variable domain (other parts from reference TRBV19 and TRBJ1-4): DGGITQSPKYLFRKEGQNVTLSCEQNLNHDAMYWYRQDPGQGLRLIYYSQIVNDFQKGDIAEGYSVSREKKESFPLTVTSAQKNPTAFYLCASSITRSNEKLFFGSGTQLSVL.

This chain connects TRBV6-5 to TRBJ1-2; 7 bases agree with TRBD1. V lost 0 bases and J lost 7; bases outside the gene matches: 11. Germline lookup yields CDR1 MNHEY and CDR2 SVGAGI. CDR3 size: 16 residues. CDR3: CASSYSEQGGLRGYTF. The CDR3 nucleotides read TGTGCCAGCAGTTACTCTGAGCAGGGGGGCTTGCGTGGCTACACCTTC.

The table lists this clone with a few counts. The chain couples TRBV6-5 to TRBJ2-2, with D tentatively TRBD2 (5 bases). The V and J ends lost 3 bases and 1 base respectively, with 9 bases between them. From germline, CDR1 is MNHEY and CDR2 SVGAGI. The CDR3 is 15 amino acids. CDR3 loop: CASSYRGRNTGELFF. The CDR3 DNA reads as TGTGCCAGCAGTTATCGAGGGCGGAACACCGGGGAGCTGTTTTTT.

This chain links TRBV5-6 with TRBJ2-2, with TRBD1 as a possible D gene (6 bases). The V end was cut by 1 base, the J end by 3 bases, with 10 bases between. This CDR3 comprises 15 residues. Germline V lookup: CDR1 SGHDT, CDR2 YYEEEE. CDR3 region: CASSLRTAYTGELFF. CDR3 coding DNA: TGTGCCAGCAGCTTGAGGACAGCTTACACCGGGGAGCTGTTTTTT.

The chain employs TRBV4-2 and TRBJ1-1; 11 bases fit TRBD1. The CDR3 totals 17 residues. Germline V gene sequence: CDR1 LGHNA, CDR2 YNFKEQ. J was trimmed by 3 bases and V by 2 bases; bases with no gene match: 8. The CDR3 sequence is CASSQHRDRGYDTEAFF. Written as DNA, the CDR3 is TGTGCCAGCAGCCAACACCGGGACAGGGGGTATGACACTGAAGCTTTCTTT.

The CDR3 DNA is TGTGCCAGCAGCTTAGGGCCCGCCGGGGCCCAGTACTTC. It yields the protein CASSLGPAGAQYF. The V call is TRBV7-2, the J call TRBJ2-5, with D tentatively TRBD2 (5 bases). CDR3 size: 13 residues. Germline V CDR1 and CDR2: SGHTA, FQGNSA. Deletions cut 1 base from V and 9 bases from J, with 12 bases between. The full variable domain, completed using reference TRBV7-2 and TRBJ2-5, is GAGVSQSPSNKVTEKGKDVELRCDPISGHTALYWYRQSLGQGLEFLIYFQGNSAPDKSGLPSDRFSAERTGGSVSTLTIQRTQQEDSAVYLCASSLGPAGAQYFGPGTRLLVL.

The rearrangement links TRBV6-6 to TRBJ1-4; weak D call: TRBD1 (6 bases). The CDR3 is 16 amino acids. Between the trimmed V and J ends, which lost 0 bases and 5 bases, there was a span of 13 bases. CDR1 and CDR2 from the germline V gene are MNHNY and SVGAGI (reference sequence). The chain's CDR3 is CASSYSTDSTNEKLFF. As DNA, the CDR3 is TGTGCCAGCAGTTACTCTACGGACAGCACGAATGAAAAACTGTTTTTT.

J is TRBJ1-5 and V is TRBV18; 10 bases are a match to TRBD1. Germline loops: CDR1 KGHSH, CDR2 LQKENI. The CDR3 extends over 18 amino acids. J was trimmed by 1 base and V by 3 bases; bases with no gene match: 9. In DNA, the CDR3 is TGTGCCAGCTCACCTGAGTGGACAGGGGGTGGAAGCAATCAGCCCCAGCATTTT. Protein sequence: CASSPEWTGGGSNQPQHF.

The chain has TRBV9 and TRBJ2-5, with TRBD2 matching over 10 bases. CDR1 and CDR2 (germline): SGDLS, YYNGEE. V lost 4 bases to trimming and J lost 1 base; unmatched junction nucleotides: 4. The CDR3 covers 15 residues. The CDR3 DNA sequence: TGTGCCAGCAGCACGAGCGGGGGGGTCCAAGAGACCCAGTACTTC. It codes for CASSTSGGVQETQYF.

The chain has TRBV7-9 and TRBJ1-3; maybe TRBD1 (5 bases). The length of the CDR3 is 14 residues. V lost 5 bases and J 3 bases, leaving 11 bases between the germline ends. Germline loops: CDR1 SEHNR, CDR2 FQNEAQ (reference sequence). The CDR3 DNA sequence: TGTGCCAGCAGCCCGTCGGGGGGTGGAAACACCATATATTTT. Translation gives CASSPSGGGNTIYF.

Written as DNA, the CDR3 is TGTGCCAGCAGTCCCACTAGCGGGAGTCACAATGAGCAGTTCTTC. This gives the protein CASSPTSGSHNEQFF. The chain couples TRBV6-4 to TRBJ2-1; TRBD2 aligns across 11 bases. CDR1 and CDR2 from the germline V gene are MRHNA and SNTAGT. Trimming at V came to 5 bases and at J to 5 bases, leaving 5 bases not matched to a gene. This CDR3 is built from 15 residues.

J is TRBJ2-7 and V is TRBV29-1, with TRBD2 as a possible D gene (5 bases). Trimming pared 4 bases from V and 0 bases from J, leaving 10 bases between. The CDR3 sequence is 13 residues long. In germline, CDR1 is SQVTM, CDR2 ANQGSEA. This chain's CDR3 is CSVADYNSYEQYV. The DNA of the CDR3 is TGCAGCGTTGCTGACTATAACTCCTACGAGCAGTACGTC.

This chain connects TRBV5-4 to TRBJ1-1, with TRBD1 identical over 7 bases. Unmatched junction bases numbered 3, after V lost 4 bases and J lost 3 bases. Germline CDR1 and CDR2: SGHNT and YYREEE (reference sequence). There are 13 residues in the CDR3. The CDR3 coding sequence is TGTGCCAGCAGCCAGGGGGTAGACACTGAAGCTTTCTTT. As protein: CASSQGVDTEAFF.

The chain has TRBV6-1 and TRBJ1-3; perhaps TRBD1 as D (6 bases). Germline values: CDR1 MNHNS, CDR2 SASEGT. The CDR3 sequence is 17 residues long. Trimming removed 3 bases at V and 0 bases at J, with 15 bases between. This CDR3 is CASSDMDSGYSGNTIYF. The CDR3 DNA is TGTGCCAGCAGTGACATGGACAGCGGATACTCTGGAAACACCATATATTTT.

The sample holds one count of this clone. The DNA for the CDR3 is TGCGCCAGCAGCTTGAAAGCAAATTCACCCCTCCACTTT. This gives the protein CASSLKANSPLHF. The V and J genes are TRBV5-1 and TRBJ1-6; unclear D gene. This CDR3 contains 13 residues. V gave up 1 base and J gave up 7 bases, with 6 bases separating them. CDR1 is SGHRS and CDR2 is YFSETQ in the germline V gene.

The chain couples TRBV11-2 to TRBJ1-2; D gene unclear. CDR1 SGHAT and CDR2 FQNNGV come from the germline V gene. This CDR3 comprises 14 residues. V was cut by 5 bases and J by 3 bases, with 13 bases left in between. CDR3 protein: CASSPRGGYYGYTF. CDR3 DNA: TGTGCCAGCAGCCCCCGGGGAGGGTACTATGGCTACACCTTC.

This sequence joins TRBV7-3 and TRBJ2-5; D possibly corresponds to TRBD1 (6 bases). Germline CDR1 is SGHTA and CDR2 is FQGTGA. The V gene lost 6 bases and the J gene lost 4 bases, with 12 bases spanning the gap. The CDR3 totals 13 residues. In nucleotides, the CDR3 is TGTGCCAGCAGTGGTGGACAGCTAGAGACCCAGTACTTC. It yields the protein CASSGGQLETQYF.

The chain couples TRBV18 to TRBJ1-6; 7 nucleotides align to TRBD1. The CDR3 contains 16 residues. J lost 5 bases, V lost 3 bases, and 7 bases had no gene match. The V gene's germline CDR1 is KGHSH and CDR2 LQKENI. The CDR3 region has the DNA TGTGCCAGCTCACCCCAAGGGACAGTGAATAATTCACCCCTCCACTTT. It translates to CASSPQGTVNNSPLHF.

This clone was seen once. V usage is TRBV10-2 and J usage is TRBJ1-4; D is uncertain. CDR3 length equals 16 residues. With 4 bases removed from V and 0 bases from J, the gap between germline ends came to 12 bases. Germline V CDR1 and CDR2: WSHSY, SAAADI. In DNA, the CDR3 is TGCGCCAGCAGTGCCTCACTAAGCGCAACTAATGAAAAACTGTTTTTT. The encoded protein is CASSASLSATNEKLFF.

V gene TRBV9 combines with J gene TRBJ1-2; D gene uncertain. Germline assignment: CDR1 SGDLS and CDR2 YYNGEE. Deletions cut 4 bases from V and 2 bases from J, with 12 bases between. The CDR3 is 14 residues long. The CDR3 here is CASSPYSENYGYTF. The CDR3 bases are TGTGCCAGCAGCCCATACAGTGAGAACTATGGCTACACCTTC.

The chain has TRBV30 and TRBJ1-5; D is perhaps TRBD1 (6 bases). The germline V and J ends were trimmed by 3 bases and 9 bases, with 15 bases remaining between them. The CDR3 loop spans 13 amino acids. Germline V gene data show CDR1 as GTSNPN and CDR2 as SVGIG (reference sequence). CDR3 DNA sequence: TGTGCCTGGAGCGGCCCGAGGGGGGGGCCCCAGCATTTT. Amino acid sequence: CAWSGPRGGPQHF.